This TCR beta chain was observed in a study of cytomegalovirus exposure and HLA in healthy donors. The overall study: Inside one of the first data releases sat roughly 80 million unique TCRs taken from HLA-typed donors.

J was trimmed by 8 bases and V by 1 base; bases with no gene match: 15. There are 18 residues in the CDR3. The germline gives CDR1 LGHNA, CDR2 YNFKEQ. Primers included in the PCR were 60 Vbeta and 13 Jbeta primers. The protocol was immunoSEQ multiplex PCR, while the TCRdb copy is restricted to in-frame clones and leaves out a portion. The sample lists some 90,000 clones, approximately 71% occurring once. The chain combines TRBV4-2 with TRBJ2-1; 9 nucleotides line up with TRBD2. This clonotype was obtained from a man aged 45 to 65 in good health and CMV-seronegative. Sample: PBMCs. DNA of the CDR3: TGTGCCAGCAGCCAAGGGTTTGTCGGATTAGCGGGAGTCTATGAGCAGTTCTTC. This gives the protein CASSQGFVGLAGVYEQFF.